The TCR beta chain described here comes from a study of blood T cell repertoires in COVID-19. Repertoires were generated with immunoSEQ multiplex PCR, while TCRdb's copy carries only in-frame clones and drops some. The repertoire holds about 160,000 clones, with roughly nine tenths as singletons. The count of this clone is one. V lost 3 bases, J lost 2 bases, and 5 bases stayed unmatched. Germline CDR1 reads LGHDT; CDR2 reads YNNKEL (reference sequence). CDR3 length: 15 residues. The sequence was obtained from a man in his 60s with active or convalescent COVID-19. The V call is TRBV3-1 (or the pseudogene TRBV3-2), the J call TRBJ2-7, with 9 bases aligning to TRBD1. Sequencing input: peripheral blood. The CDR3 loop reads CASSHRQGEAYEQYF. For the CDR3, the DNA is TGTGCCAGCAGCCATCGACAGGGGGAAGCCTACGAGCAGTACTTC.